This entry concerns a single TCR beta chain. What it binds is not known. The data are from a study of OX40 agonist ivuxolimab in advanced cancers. Study details: The eligibility criteria allowed prior anti-PD-1, anti-PD-L1 or anti-CTLA-4 therapy, and approximately 42% had some.

Overall study findings and caveats: By week 6 at 0.1 to 3.0 mg/kg, blood CD4+ and CD8+ T cells had expanded clonally.

TCRdb's table, derived via immunoSEQ multiplex PCR, lists solely in-frame clones and lacks some. The repertoire includes 13,000 to 15,000 clones, 91% of them detected once, and around 23% sits in the top ten. People who had autoimmune disease history or systemic immunosuppression were excluded. The sample consisted of CD4+ or CD8+ T cells sorted from blood, taken in a trial of the OX40 agonist ivuxolimab. The sequence came from an adult with an advanced solid tumor such as melanoma, head and neck, liver or kidney cancer.

The CDR3 nucleotides read TGCAGTGGGTCCGACACCGGGGAGCTGTTTTTT. It codes for CSGSDTGELFF. The chain combines TRBV20-1 with TRBJ2-2; D call uncertain. V was clipped by 7 bases and J by 3 bases, with 6 bases between them. The CDR3 length is 11 residues. Germline V gene lookup returns CDR1 DFQATT and CDR2 SNEGSKA (reference sequence).